This is a list of T cell receptor beta chains from one sample in a study of T cells in Graves' hyperthyroidism and ophthalmopathy. MiXCR, run by TCRdb on the multiplex PCR reads, gives a single entry per CDR3 protein. The sample yields around 560,000 distinct CDR3 sequences, roughly 17% seen once. What was sequenced was blood. The receptors shown here come from a woman in her late teens or twenties with Graves' hyperthyroidism. Each CDR3 is given with its conserved first and last residue. The D gene is left open where the match is weak. The size field is filled for only some rows; it gives once, few, many or a size class.

clone_size,d_call,j_call,v_call,cdr3_nt,cdr3_aa
-,TRBD2,TRBJ2-4,TRBV30,TGTGCCTGGAGAAGGGAGAAGGCGGCGGGGGGCAAAAACATTCAGTACTTC,CAWRREKAAGGKNIQYF
-,TRBD1,TRBJ2-7,TRBV20-1,TGCAGCCCGGGACAGGGGGCGTACGAGCAGTACTTC,CSPGQGAYEQYF
few,-,TRBJ1-1,TRBV6-2/TRBV6-3,TGTGCCAGCAGTCCCCACTACGGACAAAACACTGAAGCTTTCTTT,CASSPHYGQNTEAFF
few,TRBD1,TRBJ2-5,TRBV20-1,TGCAGTGCTAGAGTCCCCCTGACAGGGGCACTAAAGCGACAAGAGACCCAGTACTTC,CSARVPLTGALKRQETQYF
few,TRBD1,TRBJ1-3,TRBV5-1,TGCGCCAGCAGCCCGGACAGGGGGATAGACACCATATATTTT,CASSPDRGIDTIYF
-,-,TRBJ1-1,TRBV20-1,TGCAGTGCTAACGGGGGGAGCACTGAAGCTTTCTTT,CSANGGSTEAFF
-,TRBD1,TRBJ1-1,TRBV28,TGTGCCAGCAGATCAGGGGGCGCCTTGAACACTGAAGCTTTCTTT,CASRSGGALNTEAFF
many,-,TRBJ2-5,TRBV11-2,TGTGCCAGCAGCTTATACGGAGGGCGAGAGACCCAGTACTTC,CASSLYGGRETQYF
many,-,TRBJ1-2,TRBV15,TGTGCCACCAGCAGAGATGAGACTGAGAGAGTGTATGGCTACACCTTC,CATSRDETERVYGYTF
many,-,TRBJ2-1,TRBV11-3,TGTGCCAGCAGCTTAGACAGCAATGAGCAGTTCTTC,CASSLDSNEQFF
-,TRBD1,TRBJ1-1,TRBV29-1,TGCAGCGTTGAGCAGGGGGCCGGCACTGAAGCTTTCTTT,CSVEQGAGTEAFF
many,-,TRBJ2-7,TRBV10-3,TGTGCCATCAGTGCCCCGAGAGGTGGAAGCTCCTACGAGCAGTACTTC,CAISAPRGGSSYEQYF
few,-,TRBJ2-2,TRBV6-2/TRBV6-3,TGTGCCAGCAGTTACCCAAGGGGGGGGCGCGACACCGGGGAGCTGTTTTTT,CASSYPRGGRDTGELFF
many,-,TRBJ1-1,TRBV20-1,TGCAGTGCTAGAGATTTGGGGGTAGGGAACACTGAAGCTTTCTTT,CSARDLGVGNTEAFF
many,-,TRBJ2-2,TRBV7-9,TGTGCCAGCAGCTTAGGCGAGAGTGGCACCGGGGAGCTGTTTTTT,CASSLGESGTGELFF
-,TRBD2,TRBJ2-1,TRBV6-1,TGTGCCAGCAAGAGGGGAGGGTTATACAATGAGCAGTTCTTC,CASKRGGLYNEQFF
few,-,TRBJ1-2,TRBV19,TGTGCCAGTAGTGCCCAGGGTCACTATGGCTACACCTTC,CASSAQGHYGYTF
many,TRBD2,TRBJ2-5,TRBV7-2,TGTGCCAGCAGCTTAGGACGAGGGGCTAGCGGGTACCAAGAGACCCAGTACTTC,CASSLGRGASGYQETQYF
-,-,TRBJ2-2,TRBV29-1,TGCAGCGTTGTATCTGGGGGGAACACCGGGGAGCTGTTTTTT,CSVVSGGNTGELFF
-,TRBD1,TRBJ2-2,TRBV6-1,TGTGCCAGCAGTCGAACCGGGACAGGGATCACCGGGGAGCTGTTTTTT,CASSRTGTGITGELFF
many,-,TRBJ1-5,TRBV20-1,TGCAGTGCTAGCCCCGGGAGGGGACCTAGCAATCAGCCCCAGCATTTT,CSASPGRGPSNQPQHF
few,-,TRBJ1-1,TRBV3-1,TGTGCCAGCAGCCAAGCACTAGGTGGGACTGAAGCTTTCTTT,CASSQALGGTEAFF
many,TRBD2,TRBJ2-1,TRBV7-2,TGTGCCAGCAGCTTAGCGCTGCGGGGGGGCAGGTTATACAATGAGCAGTTCTTC,CASSLALRGGRLYNEQFF
few,TRBD1,TRBJ2-5,TRBV4-1,TGCGCCAGCAGCCCCCGGGACAGGGAGACCCAGTACTTC,CASSPRDRETQYF
few,TRBD2,TRBJ2-1,TRBV14,TGTGCCAGCAGCAGGATAGCGGGCGGAGAGCAGTTCTTC,CASSRIAGGEQFF
many,TRBD2,TRBJ2-5,TRBV4-3,TGCGCCAGCAGCCATGGGGGGGGGCAAGAGACCCAGTACTTC,CASSHGGGQETQYF
many,-,TRBJ1-1,TRBV12-3/TRBV12-4,TGTGCCAGCAGTTTTCGAGCCGGCGGTGGCACTGAAGCTTTCTTT,CASSFRAGGGTEAFF
many,-,TRBJ2-7,TRBV12-3/TRBV12-4,TGTGCCAGCAGCCATACTTCGCACAGGGACGAGCAGTACTTC,CASSHTSHRDEQYF
-,TRBD2,TRBJ2-7,TRBV3-1,TGTGCCAGCAGCTCTGGGACTAGCGGACTCTTTTCCTACGAGCAGTACTTC,CASSSGTSGLFSYEQYF
-,-,TRBJ2-7,TRBV18,TGTGCCAGCTCACCCTCAGGGGTGTCCTACGAGCTGTACTTC,CASSPSGVSYELYF
many,-,TRBJ1-6,TRBV3-1,TGTGCCAGCAGCCTTCAGGGAAATTCACCCCTCCACTTT,CASSLQGNSPLHF
-,TRBD1,TRBJ2-2,TRBV7-8,TGTGCCAGCAGCCCCCGCACAGGGGGCTACGGCACCGGGGAGCTGTTTTTT,CASSPRTGGYGTGELFF
few,-,TRBJ1-1,TRBV5-6,TGTGCCAGCAGCCCCTTCGTTTCGTCGCCTGAAGCTTTCTTT,CASSPFVSSPEAFF
few,TRBD2,TRBJ2-5,TRBV2,TGTGCCAGCAGGAAGTTGCGGGAGATGGTAGAGGCCCAGTACTTC,CASRKLREMVEAQYF
-,-,TRBJ1-5,TRBV10-2,TGCGCCAGCAGTGATTGGGGGGGAGGCTATGGCAATCAGCCCCAGCATTTT,CASSDWGGGYGNQPQHF
few,-,TRBJ2-1,TRBV20-1,TGCAGTGCGCCCACTACAGGGAGTGGGGATGAGCAGTCCTTC,CSAPTTGSGDEQSF
-,TRBD1,TRBJ1-3,TRBV29-1,TGCAGCGTTGAAGATTTTACAGGGGGCGTTTACACCATATATTTT,CSVEDFTGGVYTIYF
many,TRBD1,TRBJ2-1,TRBV6-1,TGTGCCAGCAGTTGGGACAGCCCCTACAATGAGCAGTTCTTC,CASSWDSPYNEQFF
few,-,TRBJ1-5,TRBV24-1,TGTGCCACCAGTGCCGCAGGCTCTTATAGCAATCAGCCCCAGCATTTT,CATSAAGSYSNQPQHF
few,TRBD1,TRBJ1-1,TRBV10-2,TGCGCCAGCGCGACAGGGGTCACTGAAGCTTTCTTT,CASATGVTEAFF
once,TRBD1,TRBJ2-3,TRBV6-9,TGTGCCAGCAGTTACACGGGACAGGGAATGGCAGATACGCAGTATTTT,CASSYTGQGMADTQYF
many,-,TRBJ2-3,TRBV6-4,TGTGCCAGCAGTGACAGGGGCACAGATACGCAGTATTTT,CASSDRGTDTQYF
many,TRBD1,TRBJ1-4,TRBV27,TGTGCCAGCAGTCAACGGACAGGATTTGCAACTAATGAAAAACTGTTTTTT,CASSQRTGFATNEKLFF
-,TRBD1,TRBJ1-4,TRBV5-1,TGCGCCAGCAGCACCGGGACAGGGTTCGAAAAACTGTTTTTT,CASSTGTGFEKLFF
-,-,TRBJ1-5,TRBV29-1,TGCAGCGTTGGGAACGGGGGAACCAATCAGCCCCAGCATTTT,CSVGNGGTNQPQHF
many,-,TRBJ1-5,TRBV28,TGTGCCAGCAGTTTATTAGGTTCGTGGGGGCGAGGGAATCAGCCCCAGCATTTT,CASSLLGSWGRGNQPQHF
few,TRBD1,TRBJ2-1,TRBV11-3,TGTGCCAGCAGCTTAAAACAGGGGGCCGCTGAGCAGTTCTTC,CASSLKQGAAEQFF
-,-,TRBJ2-2,TRBV29-1,TGCAGCGTTGTAGCAGGGGTTACCGGGGAGCTGTTTTTT,CSVVAGVTGELFF
-,-,TRBJ1-1,TRBV6-4,TGTGCCAGCAGTGCCCGGGAGAACACTGAAGCTTTCTTT,CASSARENTEAFF
once,-,TRBJ1-1,TRBV10-2,TGCGCCAGCAGTGAGCTACGCACTGAAGCTTTCTTT,CASSELRTEAFF
many,-,TRBJ1-2,TRBV24-1,TGTGCCACCAGTGATTTCCGTCGGGGCTACACCTTC,CATSDFRRGYTF
-,TRBD1,TRBJ2-7,TRBV3-1,TGTGCCAGCAGCCAAGCGGACAGGGGGCTGGAGCAGTACTTC,CASSQADRGLEQYF
many,-,TRBJ2-7,TRBV12-3/TRBV12-4,TGTGCCAGCAGTTTGAGTGGAGGACAGACGCACGAGCAGTACTTC,CASSLSGGQTHEQYF
-,TRBD2,TRBJ2-6,TRBV24-1,TGTGCCACCAGTGATCGTAGACTAGCGGGGGATAGCTCTGGGGCCAACGTCCTGACTTTC,CATSDRRLAGDSSGANVLTF
few,TRBD1,TRBJ2-5,TRBV29-1,TGCAGCGTTGCCCTGACAGGGGTGGGAGAGACCCAGTACTTC,CSVALTGVGETQYF
-,-,TRBJ2-3,TRBV15,TGTGCCACCAGCAGAGATACTAGCCCCGATACGCAGTATTTT,CATSRDTSPDTQYF
-,-,TRBJ1-2,TRBV7-9,TGTGCCAGCAGCTTGCGAGATTCGGACTGCACCTTC,CASSLRDSDCTF
many,-,TRBJ2-7,TRBV3-1,TGTGCCAGCAGCCAAGATAGGGGCCGGGACGAGCAGTACTTC,CASSQDRGRDEQYF
many,TRBD2,TRBJ2-7,TRBV11-2,TGTGCCAGCAGCTACTCCGGGGGGTACGAGCAGTACTTC,CASSYSGGYEQYF